These 16 T cell receptor beta chains originate from one sample sequenced in a study of blood T cell repertoires in COVID-19. Libraries were prepared by immunoSEQ multiplex PCR; TCRdb keeps only in-frame clonotypes and omits some of them. The data contain under 300,000 clones, roughly four fifths of them seen just once; the ten biggest clones take up over 8.5%. Sequencing input: peripheral blood. The receptors were gathered from a woman between 45 and 60 years old who had recovered from COVID-19.

J is TRBJ2-3 and V is TRBV18; 7 positions agree with TRBD2. V shed 1 base, J shed 0 bases, and the junction held 7 bases outside the gene matches. CDR3 length: 17 amino acids. Germline values: CDR1 KGHSH, CDR2 LQKENI. CDR3 DNA: TGTGCCAGCTCACCACTGCCTAGCGGAACTAGCACAGATACGCAGTATTTT. Translating it yields CASSPLPSGTSTDTQYF.

The chain carries TRBV14 and TRBJ1-4; no clear D. This CDR3 spans 13 amino acids. Per germline, CDR1 SGHDN and CDR2 FVKESK. V dropped 4 bases and J dropped 4 bases, with 7 bases sitting between them. CDR3 sequence: CASSRGINEKLFF. CDR3 DNA: TGTGCCAGCAGCCGAGGGATTAATGAAAAACTGTTTTTT.

A remark on this clone: Within the sample, other DNA sequences also encode this same CDR3. DNA of the CDR3: TGTGCCAGCAGTTACCGGGACAGGTCGTATGGCTACACCTTC. It encodes CASSYRDRSYGYTF. The J gene is TRBJ1-2, the V gene TRBV6-5; 8 nucleotides agree with TRBD1. The CDR3 contains 14 residues. The ends lost 2 bases at V and 5 bases at J; junction bases unmatched: 4. CDR1 is MNHEY, CDR2 SVGAGI, per germline.

This rearrangement joins TRBV4-1 to TRBJ2-1; 8 nucleotides match TRBD2. This CDR3 has 15 amino acids. CDR1 is MGHRA, CDR2 YSYEKL, per germline. With 4 bases clipped from V and 7 bases from J, the junction kept 9 bases outside the gene matches. CDR3 amino acids: CASSRGTGGGNEQFF. The CDR3, as DNA: TGCGCCAGCAGCCGGGGGACGGGCGGGGGGAATGAGCAGTTCTTC.

This chain uses TRBV28 with TRBJ1-2; TRBD1 agrees at 7 bases. The CDR3 spans 13 residues. V was clipped by 6 bases and J by 2 bases; unmatched bases: 3. Germline V gives CDR1 MDHEN, CDR2 SYDVKM. In nucleotides, the CDR3 is TGTGCCAGCAGCCCGGGACAGAACTATGGCTACACCTTC. It translates to CASSPGQNYGYTF.

The genes are TRBV10-3 and TRBJ2-1; D ambiguous. The CDR3 sequence is 11 residues long. V was cut by 7 bases and J by 5 bases, with 6 bases left in between. CDR1 and CDR2 from the germline V gene are ENHRY and SYGVKD. In DNA form, the CDR3 reads TGTGCCATCACAGATGACAATGAGCAGTTCTTC. This translates into CAITDDNEQFF.

The chain has TRBV18 and TRBJ2-1; D is possibly TRBD1 (6 bases). Germline CDR1 reads KGHSH; CDR2 reads LQKENI. V lost 4 bases and J 12 bases, leaving 10 bases between the germline ends. The CDR3 loop spans 11 amino acids. The CDR3 nucleotides are TGTGCCAGCTCACAGGACAGATTGCAGTTCTTC. Translation gives CASSQDRLQFF.

This chain connects TRBV28 to TRBJ1-2, with TRBD1 as a possible D gene (5 bases). The V end was cut by 4 bases, the J end by 4 bases, with 13 bases between. The V gene's germline CDR1 is MDHEN and CDR2 SYDVKM. The CDR3 is made up of 14 amino acids. The CDR3 DNA is TGTGCCAGCAGTTCCCAGGGCGGGGGCTATGGCTACACCTTC. Translation gives CASSSQGGGYGYTF.

This chain joins TRBV2 and TRBJ1-1; D is undetermined. V was shortened by 6 bases and J by 1 base, with 18 bases between the two germline ends. The CDR3 runs 16 residues. Germline V gives CDR1 SNHLY, CDR2 FYNNEI. The CDR3 DNA follows: TGTGCCAGCAGGATTTCCGCTGCCAGTCAGAACACTGAAGCTTTCTTT. Amino acid sequence: CASRISAASQNTEAFF.

The chain joins TRBV20-1 to TRBJ2-3, with TRBD2 matching 12 bases. Germline V gene data show CDR1 as DFQATT and CDR2 as SNEGSKA (reference sequence). This CDR3 comprises 15 residues. With 6 bases clipped from V and 3 bases from J, the junction kept 7 bases outside the gene matches. The CDR3 loop is CSASRTSGITDTQYF. The CDR3 nucleotides read TGCAGTGCCAGTCGGACTAGCGGGATAACAGATACGCAGTATTTT.

The chain couples TRBV11-2 to TRBJ1-1, with D maybe TRBD1 (5 bases). Trimming took 4 bases from V and 8 from J, leaving 14 bases between them. The CDR3 is made up of 13 amino acids. Germline CDR1 is SGHAT and CDR2 is FQNNGV. CDR3 region: CASSSIRAREAFF. For the CDR3, the DNA is TGTGCCAGCAGCTCAATCAGGGCGCGAGAAGCTTTCTTT.

In this sample, this clone turned up once. The CDR3 sequence: CASSSGGENTIYF. CDR3 bases: TGTGCCAGCAGCTCAGGAGGTGAAAACACCATATATTTT. The V and J genes are TRBV7-9 and TRBJ1-3; D is uncertain. Germline V gene data show CDR1 as SEHNR and CDR2 as FQNEAQ (reference sequence). Deletions cut 4 bases from V and 6 bases from J, with 10 bases between. The CDR3 is 13 residues long.

The rearrangement joins TRBV9 to TRBJ2-2, with D hard to call. V was trimmed by 3 bases and J by 4 bases, leaving 4 bases between them. Per the germline V gene, CDR1 is SGDLS and CDR2 is YYNGEE. CDR3 size: 12 residues. The CDR3 nucleotides are TGTGCCAGCAGCGCCATCACCGGGGAGCTGTTTTTT. Amino acids: CASSAITGELFF.

The chain links TRBV23-1 to TRBJ1-2; 9 bases agree with TRBD1. TRBV23-1 is marked as an open reading frame, function uncertain. J lost 8 bases, V lost 2 bases, and 6 bases had no gene match. CDR3 length equals 14 residues. CDR3 region: CASSQRTGVRGYTF. CDR3 nucleotide sequence: TGCGCCAGCAGTCAACGGACAGGGGTGAGGGGCTACACCTTC.

J is TRBJ2-7 and V is TRBV18; TRBD2 aligns across 9 bases. The junction had 3 bases not matched to a gene; V was cut back by 1 base and J by 2 bases. CDR1 and CDR2 from the germline V gene are KGHSH and LQKENI. The CDR3 is made up of 15 amino acids. DNA for the CDR3: TGTGCCAGCTCACCACTTAGCGGGAGTACCTACGAGCAGTACTTC. Its translation: CASSPLSGSTYEQYF.

The sample holds a few counts of this clone. V and J are TRBV9 and TRBJ2-1; the D gene is possibly TRBD1 (6 bases). There are 16 residues in the CDR3. Germline assignment: CDR1 SGDLS and CDR2 YYNGEE. V dropped 3 bases and J dropped 4 bases, with 17 bases sitting between them. In DNA, the CDR3 is TGTGCCAGCAGCGCCAGGGGCGACAGAGCGTACAATGAGCAGTTCTTC. Its protein product is CASSARGDRAYNEQFF.